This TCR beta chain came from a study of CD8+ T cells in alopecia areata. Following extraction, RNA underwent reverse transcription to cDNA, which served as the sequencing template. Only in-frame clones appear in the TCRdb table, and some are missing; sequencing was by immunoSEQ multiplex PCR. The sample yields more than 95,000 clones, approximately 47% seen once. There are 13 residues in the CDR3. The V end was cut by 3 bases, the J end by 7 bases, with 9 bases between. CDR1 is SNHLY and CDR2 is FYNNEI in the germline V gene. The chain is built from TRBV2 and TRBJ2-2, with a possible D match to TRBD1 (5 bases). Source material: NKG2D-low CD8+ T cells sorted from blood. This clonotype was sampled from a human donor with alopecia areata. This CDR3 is CASSDWGGGELFF. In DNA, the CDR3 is TGTGCCAGCAGTGATTGGGGCGGCGGGGAGCTGTTTTTT.